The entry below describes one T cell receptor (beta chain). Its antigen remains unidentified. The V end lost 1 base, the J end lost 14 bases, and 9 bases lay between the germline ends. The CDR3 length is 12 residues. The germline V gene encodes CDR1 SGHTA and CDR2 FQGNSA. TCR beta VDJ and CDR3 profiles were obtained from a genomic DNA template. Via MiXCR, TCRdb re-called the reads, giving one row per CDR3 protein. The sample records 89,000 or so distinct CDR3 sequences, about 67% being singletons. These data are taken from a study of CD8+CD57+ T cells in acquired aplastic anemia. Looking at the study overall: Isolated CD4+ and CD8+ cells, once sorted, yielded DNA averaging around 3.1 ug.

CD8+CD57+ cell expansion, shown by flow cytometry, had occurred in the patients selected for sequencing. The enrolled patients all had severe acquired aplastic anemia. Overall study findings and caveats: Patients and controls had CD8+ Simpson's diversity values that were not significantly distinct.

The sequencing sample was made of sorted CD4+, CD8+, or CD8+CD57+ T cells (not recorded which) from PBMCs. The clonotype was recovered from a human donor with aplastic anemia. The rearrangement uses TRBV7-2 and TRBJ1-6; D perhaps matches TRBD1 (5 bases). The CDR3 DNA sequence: TGTGCCAGCAGCTTAGGGGGGGGTACCCTCCACTTT. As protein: CASSLGGGTLHF.